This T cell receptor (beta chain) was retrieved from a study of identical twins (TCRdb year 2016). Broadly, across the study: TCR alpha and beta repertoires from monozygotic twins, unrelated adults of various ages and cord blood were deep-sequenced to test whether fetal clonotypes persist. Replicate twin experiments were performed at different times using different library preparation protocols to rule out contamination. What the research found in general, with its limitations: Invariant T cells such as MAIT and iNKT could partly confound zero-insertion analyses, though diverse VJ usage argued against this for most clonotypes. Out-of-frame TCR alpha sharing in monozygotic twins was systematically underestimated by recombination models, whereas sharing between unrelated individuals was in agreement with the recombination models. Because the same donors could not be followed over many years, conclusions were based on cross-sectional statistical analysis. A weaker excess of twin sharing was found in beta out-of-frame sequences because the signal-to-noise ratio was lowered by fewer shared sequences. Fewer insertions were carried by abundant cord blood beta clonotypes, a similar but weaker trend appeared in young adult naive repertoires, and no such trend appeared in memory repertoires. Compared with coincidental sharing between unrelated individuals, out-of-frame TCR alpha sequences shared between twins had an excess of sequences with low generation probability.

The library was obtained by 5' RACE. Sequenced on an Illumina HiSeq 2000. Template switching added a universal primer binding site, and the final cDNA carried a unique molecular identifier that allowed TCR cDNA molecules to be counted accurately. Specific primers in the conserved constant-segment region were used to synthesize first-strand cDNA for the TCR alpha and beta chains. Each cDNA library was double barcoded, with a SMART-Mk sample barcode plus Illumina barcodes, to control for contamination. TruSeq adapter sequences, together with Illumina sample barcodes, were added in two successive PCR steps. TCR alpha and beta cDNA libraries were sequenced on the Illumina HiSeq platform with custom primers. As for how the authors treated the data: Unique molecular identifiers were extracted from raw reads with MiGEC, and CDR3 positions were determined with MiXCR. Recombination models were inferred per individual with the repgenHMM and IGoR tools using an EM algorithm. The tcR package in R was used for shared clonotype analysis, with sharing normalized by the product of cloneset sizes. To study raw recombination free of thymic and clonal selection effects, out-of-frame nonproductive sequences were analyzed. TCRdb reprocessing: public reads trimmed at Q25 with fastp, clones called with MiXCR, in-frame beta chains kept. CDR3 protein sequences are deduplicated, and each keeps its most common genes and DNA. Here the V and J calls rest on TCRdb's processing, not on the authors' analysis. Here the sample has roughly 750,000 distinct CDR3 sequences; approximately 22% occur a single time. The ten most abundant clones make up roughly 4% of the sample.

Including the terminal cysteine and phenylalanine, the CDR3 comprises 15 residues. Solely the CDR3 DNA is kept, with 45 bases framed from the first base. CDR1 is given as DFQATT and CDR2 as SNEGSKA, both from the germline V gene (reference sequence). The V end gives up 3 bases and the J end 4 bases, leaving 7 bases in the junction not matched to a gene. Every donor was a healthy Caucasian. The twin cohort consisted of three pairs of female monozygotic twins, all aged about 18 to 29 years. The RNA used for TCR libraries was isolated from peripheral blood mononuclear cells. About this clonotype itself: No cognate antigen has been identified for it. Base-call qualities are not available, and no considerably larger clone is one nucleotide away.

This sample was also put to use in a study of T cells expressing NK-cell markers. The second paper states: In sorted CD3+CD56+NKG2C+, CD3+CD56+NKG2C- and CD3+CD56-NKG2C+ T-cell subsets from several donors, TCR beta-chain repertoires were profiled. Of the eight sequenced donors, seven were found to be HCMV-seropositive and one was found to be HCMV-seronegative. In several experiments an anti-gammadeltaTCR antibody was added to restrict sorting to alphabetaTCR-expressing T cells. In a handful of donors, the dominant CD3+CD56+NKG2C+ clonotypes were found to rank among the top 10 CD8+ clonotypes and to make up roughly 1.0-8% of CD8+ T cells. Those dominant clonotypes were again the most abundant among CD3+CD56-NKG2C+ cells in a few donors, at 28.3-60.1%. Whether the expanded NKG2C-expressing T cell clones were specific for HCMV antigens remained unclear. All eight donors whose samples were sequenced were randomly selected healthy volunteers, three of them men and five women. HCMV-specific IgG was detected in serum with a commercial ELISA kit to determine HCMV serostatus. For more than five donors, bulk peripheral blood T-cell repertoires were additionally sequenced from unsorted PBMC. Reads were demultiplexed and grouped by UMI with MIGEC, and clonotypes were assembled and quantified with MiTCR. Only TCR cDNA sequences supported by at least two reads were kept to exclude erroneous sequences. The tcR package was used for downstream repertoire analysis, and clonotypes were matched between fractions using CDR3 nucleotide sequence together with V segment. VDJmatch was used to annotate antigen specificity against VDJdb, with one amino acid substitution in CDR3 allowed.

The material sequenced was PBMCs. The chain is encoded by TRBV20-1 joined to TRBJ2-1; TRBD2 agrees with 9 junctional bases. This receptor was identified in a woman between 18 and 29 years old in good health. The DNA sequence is TGCAGTGCTAGTGATAGCGGGAGTGGGTACAATGAGCAGTTCTTC. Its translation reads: CSASDSGSGYNEQFF.